This T cell receptor beta chain derives from a study of blood T cell repertoires in COVID-19 (dated by TCRdb to 2020 to 2022). Notes on the research overall: Samples from collaborators originated in the United States, Italy and Spain and spanned both the acute and convalescent phases of COVID-19. The prospective study material was composed of cDNA or gDNA derived from T cells, B-cell-depleted T cells, or PBMCs. The dataset comprised deeply sampled blood TCRbeta repertoires from subjects exposed to, actively infected with, or recovered from COVID-19. A freely available public database, intended as a resource for researchers studying the immune response to SARS-CoV-2, is where the repertoires were released. The samples were drawn from two sources: the first 160 participants of the ongoing ImmuneRACE study, and about 1,300 subjects contributed by 6 global collaborators. Nearly every sample came with metadata listing a de-identified subject ID, COVID-19 status, age in years and sex. Where available, HLA class I and class II types were obtained from metadata supplied by the sample provider rather than from assay-based typing. On the study overall, not on this receptor specifically: The quantity of clinical and demographic metadata differed by source and by participant and was supplied without curation.

Whole blood was collected in K2EDTA tubes by collaborating institutions according to the institutions' own protocols. For TCRbeta analysis, collaborators shipped samples in one of three forms: frozen whole blood, isolated PBMCs, or DNA extracted from either of those sample types. The immunoSEQ Assay, a bias-controlled multiplex PCR, was used to amplify TCRbeta CDR3 regions from genomic DNA. For the original study's pipeline: Nucleated cell counts per sample were estimated from amplification of reference gene primers within the assay. To quantify the absolute abundance of each unique TCRbeta CDR3 rearrangement, sequence reads were collapsed and filtered. Productive Simpson clonality was computed per sample as the square root of Simpson's diversity index over productive rearrangements. The table was pulled from immuneACCESS by TCRdb, which kept in-frame rearrangements only. Such tables lose some clones; where checked, under half of the loss comes from unresolved V genes, and the rest has no known cause. The D gene and trimming were derived from the DNA, and the V and J assignments and clone size from that table. The sample table holds fewer than 500,000 clones, of which about 89% were seen once. 4% to 5.5% of the sample comes from the top ten.

A note on this clone: Its antigen specificity is not known. Base qualities are not provided; no much larger clone lies one nucleotide away.

This TCR derives from a woman aged 25 to 39 with acute or convalescent COVID-19. The sequenced material came from peripheral blood.

The DNA sequence follows: TGTGCCAGCAGTCTAACTAGCGGACGAACCTACGAGCAGTACTTC. This sequence encodes CASSLTSGRTYEQYF. The sequence links TRBV6-5 to TRBJ2-7, with TRBD2 identical over 8 junction bases. V is cut back by 5 bases and J by 2 bases, with 8 bases in the junction unmatched. The germline V gene sets CDR1 to MNHEY and CDR2 to SVGAGI. CDR3 length: 15 amino acids, cysteine to phenylalanine. Here the CDR3 DNA is all that survives: 45 bases in frame from base 1.